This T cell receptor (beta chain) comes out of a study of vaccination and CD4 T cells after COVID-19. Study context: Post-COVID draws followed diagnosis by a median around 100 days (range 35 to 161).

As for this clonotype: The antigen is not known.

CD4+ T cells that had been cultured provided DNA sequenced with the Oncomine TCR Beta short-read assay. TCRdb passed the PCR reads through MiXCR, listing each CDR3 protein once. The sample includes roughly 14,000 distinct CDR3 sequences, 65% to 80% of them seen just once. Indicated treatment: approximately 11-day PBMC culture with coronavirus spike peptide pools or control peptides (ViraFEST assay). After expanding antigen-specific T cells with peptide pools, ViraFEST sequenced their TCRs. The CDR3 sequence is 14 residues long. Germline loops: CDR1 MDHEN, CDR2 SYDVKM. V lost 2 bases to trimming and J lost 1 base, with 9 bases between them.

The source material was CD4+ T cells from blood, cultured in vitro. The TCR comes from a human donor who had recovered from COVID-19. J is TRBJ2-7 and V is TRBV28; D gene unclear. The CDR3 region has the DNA TGTGCCAGCAGTTTACATGGCGGTTCCTACGAGCAGTACTTC. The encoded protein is CASSLHGGSYEQYF.